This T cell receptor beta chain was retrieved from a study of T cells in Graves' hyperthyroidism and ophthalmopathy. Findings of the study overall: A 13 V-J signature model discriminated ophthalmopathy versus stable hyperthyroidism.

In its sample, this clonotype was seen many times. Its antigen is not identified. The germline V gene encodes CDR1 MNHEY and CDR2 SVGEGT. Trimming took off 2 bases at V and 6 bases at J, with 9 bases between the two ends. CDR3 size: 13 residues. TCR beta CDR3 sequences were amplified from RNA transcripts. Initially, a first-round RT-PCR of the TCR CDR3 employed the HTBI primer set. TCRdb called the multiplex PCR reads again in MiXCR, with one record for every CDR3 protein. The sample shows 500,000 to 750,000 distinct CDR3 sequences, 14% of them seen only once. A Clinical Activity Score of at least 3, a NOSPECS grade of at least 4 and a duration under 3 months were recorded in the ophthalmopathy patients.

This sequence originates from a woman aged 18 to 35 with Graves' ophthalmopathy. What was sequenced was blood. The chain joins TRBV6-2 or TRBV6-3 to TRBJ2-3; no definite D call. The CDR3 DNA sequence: TGTGCCAGCAGTTACACGCAGTGGGATACGCAGTATTTT. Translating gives CASSYTQWDTQYF.